This TCR beta chain was documented in a study of CD8+ T cells in alopecia areata. In its sample, this clone was seen a few times. Sorting of the five patients' CD4+ cells gave CD25+CD127- cells as the output. Trimming removed 1 base from V and 4 bases from J, with 7 bases in between. The CDR3 covers 13 residues. Germline-derived CDR1 and CDR2 are SGHTA and FQGNSA. RNA extraction and reverse transcription yielded cDNA as sequencing template. Clones were read by immunoSEQ multiplex PCR, and TCRdb kept only the in-frame ones, dropping some. The profile covers 35,000 or so clones, with nearly 55% appearing a single time and under 2% taken by the ten largest.

This clonotype was obtained from a human donor with alopecia areata. Input material: CD4+ Tregs sorted from blood. The V call is TRBV7-2, the J call TRBJ1-2; possible D gene TRBD1, 5 bases. The CDR3 nucleotides read TGTGCCAGCAGCTTAGTGGGGGGCTATGGCTACACCTTC. It specifies CASSLVGGYGYTF.